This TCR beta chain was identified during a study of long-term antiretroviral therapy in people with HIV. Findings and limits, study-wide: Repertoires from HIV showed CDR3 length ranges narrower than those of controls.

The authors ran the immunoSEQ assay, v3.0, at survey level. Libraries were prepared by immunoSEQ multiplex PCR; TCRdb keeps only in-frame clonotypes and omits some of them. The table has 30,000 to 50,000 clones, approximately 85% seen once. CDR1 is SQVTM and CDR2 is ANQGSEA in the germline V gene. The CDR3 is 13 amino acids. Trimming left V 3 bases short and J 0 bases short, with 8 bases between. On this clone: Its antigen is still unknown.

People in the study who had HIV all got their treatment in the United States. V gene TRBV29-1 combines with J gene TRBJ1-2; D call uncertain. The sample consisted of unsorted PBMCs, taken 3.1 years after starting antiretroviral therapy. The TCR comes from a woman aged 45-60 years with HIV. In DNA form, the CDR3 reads TGCAGCGTTGAGATGGCTCCTAACTATGGCTACACCTTC. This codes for CSVEMAPNYGYTF.